This T cell receptor beta chain was recorded in a study of blood T cell repertoires in COVID-19. Some clones are missing from TCRdb's copy, which holds only in-frame ones; the method was immunoSEQ multiplex PCR. The sample shows under 200,000 clones, 65% to 90% of them seen only once. The germline V and J ends were trimmed by 4 bases and 0 bases, with 7 bases remaining between them. CDR3 size: 14 residues. CDR1 and CDR2 from the germline V gene are SGHTA and FQGNSA. The V gene is TRBV7-2, the J gene TRBJ2-1, with D perhaps matching TRBD1 (5 bases). Sample: peripheral blood. The source is a human donor in a cohort sampled during active COVID-19. The CDR3 DNA follows: TGTGCCAGCAGCTCCGACAGCTCCTACAATGAGCAGTTCTTC. Translated: CASSSDSSYNEQFF.